Listed below are T cell receptor beta chains from one sample, sequenced in a study of T cells in Graves' hyperthyroidism and ophthalmopathy. TCRdb ran MiXCR on the multiplex PCR reads and lists one entry per CDR3 protein. Of hundreds of thousands of distinct CDR3 sequences in the sample, about 14% were seen once. The specimen was blood. All receptors derive from a young man with Graves' ophthalmopathy. The CDR3 runs from the conserved cysteine through the conserved F or W. A D gene is named only where the DNA matches it firmly. A row's size may be missing; if present it is once, few, many or a size class.

D gene	V gene	J gene	clone size	CDR3 DNA	CDR3 protein
TRBD2	TRBV11-3	TRBJ2-2	few	TGTGCCAGCAGCTTGATAGCGGGGGGGCCTGAAACCGGGGAGCTGTTTTTT	CASSLIAGGPETGELFF
NA	TRBV6-2/TRBV6-3	TRBJ2-1	NA	TGTGCCAGCAGTTACTCGTGGACGTTCAACAATGAGCAGTTCTTC	CASSYSWTFNNEQFF
NA	TRBV10-1	TRBJ1-1	few	TGCGCCAGCAGTGATCCGGGGAGCGCTGAAGCTTTCTTT	CASSDPGSAEAFF
TRBD2	TRBV10-2	TRBJ2-3	NA	TGCGCCAGCAGTGGCATGGGCGGGGGGGCATCAGATACGCAGTATTTT	CASSGMGGGASDTQYF
NA	TRBV13	TRBJ2-2	many	TGTGCCAGCAGCCCCGAGACCCGCAGCACCGGGGAGCTGTTTTTT	CASSPETRSTGELFF
TRBD2	TRBV7-2	TRBJ2-1	NA	TGTGCCAGCAGCTTTCCGGGACTAGCGGGGAGCTCCTACAATGAGCAGTTCTTC	CASSFPGLAGSSYNEQFF
TRBD1	TRBV19	TRBJ2-1	NA	TGTGCCAGTAGTATAGGACAGGGGGCGGATGAGCAGTTCTTC	CASSIGQGADEQFF
NA	TRBV20-1	TRBJ2-2	NA	TGCAGTGCTAGTGGGTCCCGGGGTGGGTTGAACACCGGGGAGCTGTTTTTT	CSASGSRGGLNTGELFF
TRBD1	TRBV6-2/TRBV6-3	TRBJ1-1	NA	TGTGCCAGCCACAGGGGAGGGGGAACTGAAGCTTTCTTT	CASHRGGGTEAFF
TRBD1	TRBV7-6	TRBJ2-1	many	TGTGCCAGCAGCTTTACAGGGGGCGCTTACAATGAGCAGTTCTTC	CASSFTGGAYNEQFF
TRBD1	TRBV11-3	TRBJ1-6	NA	TGTGCCAGCAGCTCCCTCTCGGGACAGAGCTCCTATAATTCACCCCTCCACTTT	CASSSLSGQSSYNSPLHF
NA	TRBV5-1	TRBJ2-5	NA	TGCGCCGGCAGCTTTTCCTCCTGGGGGGAGACCCAGTACTTC	CAGSFSSWGETQYF
NA	TRBV12-3/TRBV12-4	TRBJ1-2	many	TGTGCCAGCAGTCCTGACCGCTCGCCCTCCCCCGCCTTC	CASSPDRSPSPAF
NA	TRBV6-1	TRBJ2-2	NA	TGTGCCAGCATGTTCGCGGACGGGGAGCTGTTTTTT	CASMFADGELFF
NA	TRBV3-1	TRBJ1-6	many	TGTGCCAGCAGCCAACAGAACTCACCCCTCCACTTT	CASSQQNSPLHF
TRBD1	TRBV5-1	TRBJ2-1	many	TGCGCCAGCAGCAGGACAGGGCTCTACAATGAGCAGTTCTTC	CASSRTGLYNEQFF
TRBD1	TRBV7-2	TRBJ1-1	NA	TGTGCCAGCAGCTTGGAGAAAAACAGGGGGTTAAACACTGAAGCTTTCTTT	CASSLEKNRGLNTEAFF
NA	TRBV10-3	TRBJ2-1	many	TGTGCCACCAGCCCCGGGGGCTCCTACAATGAGCAGTTCTTC	CATSPGGSYNEQFF